Sequencing of this TCR beta chain was carried out in a study of human T cells and chemical hapten exposure (dated by TCRdb to the early 2020s). Regarding the study in general: For sensitization, 2% DPC in acetone was applied to a roughly 2 cm by roughly 2 cm area of upper inner arm skin. Throughout the roughly 26-week study period, patients were also given weekly therapeutic DPC doses on the scalp. Patch testing was done on the upper back using Finn chambers containing 0.01% DPC, and results were scored after 6 days according to International Contact Dermatitis Research Group standards. Most of the patients in the cohort were female, and the cohort covered alopecia areata with under or over 50% scalp involvement, alopecia totalis and alopecia universalis. The libraries were sequenced as a pool, and the TCR yield per sample differed mostly because of small variations in library volumes within the pool. In alopecia patients, the study followed how the peripheral blood TCR repertoire changed in vivo over primary and secondary sensitization to diphenylcyclopropenone (DPC), a hapten. Blood samples were taken from patients before sensitization (week 0) and at 2, 6 and about 24 weeks after DPC sensitization. Under 30 alopecia patients gave blood for TCR sequencing at one to four time points (pre-sensitization, 2, 6 and 24 weeks).

The library was produced with RACE. Sequencing took place on a NextSeq 500. During library preparation, unique molecular identifiers were attached to individual cDNA molecules so that TCRs could be counted quantitatively and reproducibly. Each blood RNA sample was used to sequence both TCR alpha and TCR beta chains. As for how the authors treated the data: The median number of TCRs per sample was approximately 93,000, ranging from about 20,000 to 690,600. The Decombinator software suite was used to annotate the V, J and CDR3 of the TCR reads. For the PS versus PT1 abundance plots, all samples were subsampled to the same number of TCRs (28,000). TCRs were defined as expanded if absent before sensitization and observed at least eight times at the 2-week time point. Using fastp at Q25 and MiXCR, TCRdb reprocessed the public reads and kept productive beta chains. Each CDR3 protein appears once, grouped with its most common genes and DNA. The V and J calls come from TCRdb's annotation, not from the publication. This sample gives 300,000 to 450,000 distinct CDR3 sequences in total; approximately 5.1% of them show up just once. Over 2% of the sample comes from the top ten.

This sample's time point label indicates: patch test 1, 2 weeks after DPC sensitization. Read against the paper, the sample's treatment or condition label means: therapeutic diphenylcyclopropenone sensitization with weekly scalp DPC. At each patch-test visit, blood was drawn before the patch test was applied. Patients were considered eligible if aged 18 to 70, diagnosed with alopecia and deemed suitable for DPC therapy, and patients were excluded if pregnant. Total RNA was isolated from unfractionated whole blood collected in Tempus Blood RNA tubes. What the research found in general, with its limitations: DPC sensitization did not change how many TCRs were above 1 in 1000 frequency, and no evidence was found of alterations in global repertoire structure. Significantly more large CDR3 similarity clusters were formed by expanded TCRs than by pre-sensitization or healthy control sets, consistent with antigen-driven responses. All patients had alopecia, a presumed autoimmune disease, so their immune response might differ from that of healthy individuals. Patch test score was positively correlated with the number of PT1 expanded TCRs, with significance at thresholds 8, 16 and 32 but not at 4. After repeated subsampling, the strength of the expansion versus patch-test correlation and the threshold at which it became significant changed.

This clonotype was counted at least ten times. No antigen is known for it. No much larger clone exists at a distance of one base, and base qualities are not known. In the germline V gene, CDR1 corresponds to MNHNS and CDR2 to SASEGT. The germline ends are 21 bases apart after V is trimmed by 8 bases and J by 8 bases. The CDR3 starts with the cysteine, ends with the phenylalanine, and has 14 residues. Left in the record is the CDR3 DNA by itself, 42 bases read in frame from the first base. The chain was built from TRBV6-1 and TRBJ1-2; TRBD1 is a possible D gene, resting on 5 matching bases. Source: whole blood, taken in connection with sensitization to the hapten diphenylcyclopropenone (DPC). This sequence originates from a woman between 45 and 60 years old with alopecia areata. Some clones in this sample may be carry-over from other donors' samples. The CDR3 has the sequence CASSLDNMRRGYTF. The nucleotide sequence reads TGTGCCAGCTCCTTGGACAATATGCGTAGAGGCTACACCTTC.